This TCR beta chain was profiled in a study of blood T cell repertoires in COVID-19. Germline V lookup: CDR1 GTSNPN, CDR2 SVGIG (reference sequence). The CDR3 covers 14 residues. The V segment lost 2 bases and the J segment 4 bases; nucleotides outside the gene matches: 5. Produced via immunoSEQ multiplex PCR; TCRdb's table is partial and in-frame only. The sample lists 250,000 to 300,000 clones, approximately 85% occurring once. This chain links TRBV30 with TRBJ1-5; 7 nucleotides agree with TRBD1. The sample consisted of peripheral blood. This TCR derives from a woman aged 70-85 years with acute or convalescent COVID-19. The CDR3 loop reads CAWSPGGYNQPQHF. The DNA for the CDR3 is TGTGCCTGGAGTCCAGGGGGGTATAATCAGCCCCAGCATTTT.